One sample yielded the 28 T cell receptor beta chains listed below, sequenced in a study of shared clonotypes between healthy human individuals (dated by TCRdb to the early 2020s). Receptor libraries were prepared by the immunoSEQ multiplex PCR assay. TCRdb provides this immuneACCESS table in a form limited to in-frame rearrangements. Some clones are lacking; in checked studies, under half of them reflect an unresolved V gene, and why the rest are absent is not known. Within this sample are about 2.1 million clones, with around 93% of them counted one time only. About 1.7% of the sample belongs to the ten largest clones. CD8 naive samples were obtained by positive selection for CCR7 among CD45RO-negative cells, yielding a CD45RA+CCR7+ population from which TemRA cells were excluded. Sequencing used naive CD8+ T cells from PBMCs. Sample cell subset or site, as interpreted from the label and publication: CD45RA+CCR7+. The origin of the receptors is a man between 18 and 35 years old in good health. Some clones in this sample may be carry-over from other donors' samples.

The chain is built from TRBV9 and TRBJ1-1; TRBD1 agrees at 11 bases. Trimming cost V 3 bases and J 1 base; bases outside gene matches: 2. There are 15 residues in the CDR3. Germline V gives CDR1 SGDLS, CDR2 YYNGEE. The CDR3 DNA reads TGTGCCAGCAGCGCGGACAGGGGGCGGAACACTGAAGCTTTCTTT. As protein: CASSADRGRNTEAFF.

In this sample, this clone turned up once. The CDR3 loop reads CASTLVVGPSYEQYF. DNA of the CDR3: TGTGCCAGCACCCTCGTCGTGGGGCCATCCTACGAGCAGTACTTC. This rearrangement joins TRBV28 to TRBJ2-7, with D perhaps TRBD1 (5 bases). V lost 7 bases and J lost 1, with 17 bases in between. This CDR3 region has 15 residues. The germline gives CDR1 MDHEN, CDR2 SYDVKM.

The V call is TRBV13, the J call TRBJ2-7; 9 bases are a match to TRBD1. Trimming at V came to 0 bases and at J to 6 bases, leaving 9 bases not matched to a gene. This CDR3 is 16 amino acids long. Germline CDR1 PRHDT, CDR2 FYEKMQ (reference sequence). In DNA, the CDR3 is TGTGCCAGCAGCTTAGGCTTTGGGACAGGGAGTCGCGAGCAGTACTTC. This codes for CASSLGFGTGSREQYF.

V is TRBV5-8 and J is TRBJ2-3; D is perhaps TRBD1 or TRBD2 (5 bases each). The CDR3 runs 17 residues. Trimming left V 3 bases short and J 0 bases short, with 17 bases between. CDR1 and CDR2 (germline): SGHTS, YDEGEE. CDR3 DNA sequence: TGTGCCAGCAGCTCCTTGCCGGGACCCTCTAGCACAGATACGCAGTATTTT. Translation gives CASSSLPGPSSTDTQYF.

V usage is TRBV10-2 and J usage is TRBJ1-1; 7 bases map to TRBD1. Germline V gene sequence: CDR1 WSHSY, CDR2 SAAADI. CDR3 size: 14 residues. V shed 2 bases and J 4 bases; nucleotides not matched to a gene: 4. This CDR3 reads CASSEAYRGTEAFF. The CDR3 DNA reads as TGCGCCAGCAGTGAGGCCTACAGGGGCACTGAAGCTTTCTTT.

The chain joins TRBV4-1 to TRBJ1-2; D is unclear. The length of the CDR3 is 14 residues. Germline V lookup: CDR1 MGHRA, CDR2 YSYEKL. V lost 4 bases and J 2 bases, leaving 11 bases between the germline ends. CDR3 sequence reads: CASSPREINYGYTF. The CDR3 DNA follows: TGCGCCAGCAGCCCACGGGAGATAAACTATGGCTACACCTTC.

The chain joins TRBV18 to TRBJ2-5; D could derive from TRBD1 or TRBD2 (5 bases each). Germline loops: CDR1 KGHSH, CDR2 LQKENI. V dropped 0 bases and J dropped 1 base, with 9 bases sitting between them. The CDR3 covers 15 residues. In DNA form, the CDR3 reads TGTGCCAGCTCACCACCGGGACCTACCCAAGAGACCCAGTACTTC. This sequence encodes CASSPPGPTQETQYF.

The rearrangement uses TRBV14 and TRBJ2-7; perhaps TRBD2 as D (6 bases). The CDR3 sequence is 17 residues long. Between the trimmed V and J ends, which lost 0 bases and 1 base, there was a span of 16 bases. CDR1 and CDR2 (germline): SGHDN, FVKESK. CDR3 coding DNA: TGTGCCAGCAGCCAAGAGGGCCCCGGGGGAATATCCTACGAGCAGTACTTC. It codes for CASSQEGPGGISYEQYF.

This sequence joins TRBV14 and TRBJ1-2, with 7 nucleotides matching TRBD1. CDR1 and CDR2 from the germline V gene are SGHDN and FVKESK. There are 17 residues in the CDR3. With 1 base clipped from V and 2 bases from J, the junction kept 10 bases outside the gene matches. CDR3 amino acids: CASSQGRQGELNYGYTF. CDR3 nucleotides: TGTGCCAGCAGCCAAGGGAGGCAGGGGGAATTGAACTATGGCTACACCTTC.

This clone occurred once. The rearrangement joins TRBV28 to TRBJ2-7; D remains ambiguous. Germline assignment: CDR1 MDHEN and CDR2 SYDVKM. There are 15 residues in the CDR3. Trimming stripped 6 bases from V and 5 bases from J, with 20 bases between. The CDR3 DNA reads as TGTGCCAGCAGGGCAAACAAACTCAGCACCAACGAGCAGTACTTC. Amino acids: CASRANKLSTNEQYF.

About this clone itself: This specimen includes other DNA sequences encoding the same CDR3. The chain carries TRBV5-1 and TRBJ2-1; 10 positions agree with TRBD1. With 4 bases clipped from V and 2 bases from J, the junction kept 3 bases outside the gene matches. The germline gives CDR1 SGHRS, CDR2 YFSETQ. CDR3 length: 15 amino acids. The CDR3 DNA reads TGCGCCAGCAGCCTAGGGACAGGGGCCTACAATGAGCAGTTCTTC. Translated: CASSLGTGAYNEQFF.

This clone occurred once. The V and J genes are TRBV7-9 and TRBJ2-2, with 11 positions matching TRBD1. Germline assignment: CDR1 SEHNR and CDR2 FQNEAQ (reference sequence). J lost 4 bases, V lost 4 bases, and 8 bases had no gene match. The CDR3 is 17 amino acids. This CDR3 reads CASSSHRDRGTTGELFF. Here the CDR3 DNA reads TGTGCCAGCAGCTCCCACCGGGACAGGGGGACCACCGGGGAGCTGTTTTTT.

CDR3 DNA sequence: TGTGCCAGCAGCGCAAGACGCGACGTGGAGACCCAGTACTTC. This gives the protein CASSARRDVETQYF. This rearrangement joins TRBV9 to TRBJ2-5, with D hard to call. There are 14 residues in the CDR3. V dropped 3 bases and J dropped 5 bases, with 14 bases sitting between them. The germline CDR1 and CDR2 sequences are SGDLS and YYNGEE. The entire variable domain, with the rest obtained from reference TRBV9 and TRBJ2-5, is as follows: DSGVTQTPKHLITATGQRVTLRCSPRSGDLSVYWYQQSLDQGLQFLIQYYNGEERAKGNILERFSAQQFPDLHSELNLSSLELGDSALYFCASSARRDVETQYFGPGTRLLVL.

The chain joins TRBV28 to TRBJ2-7; D perhaps matches TRBD1 (6 bases). The germline gives CDR1 MDHEN, CDR2 SYDVKM. The CDR3 sequence is 15 residues long. V shed 1 base and J shed 2 bases, with 12 bases lying between them. CDR3 protein: CASSLSTGPTYEQYF. The CDR3 DNA follows: TGTGCCAGCAGTTTATCCACAGGGCCGACCTACGAGCAGTACTTC.

This clone showed up just once. CDR3 coding DNA: TGTGCCAGCGCAGCGGGGTGGCAGTACACAGATACGCAGTATTTT. Protein product: CASAAGWQYTDTQYF. The rearrangement uses TRBV27 and TRBJ2-3, with TRBD2 identical over 7 bases. Looked up from germline, CDR1 is MNHEY and CDR2 is SMNVEV (reference sequence). The J segment lost 2 bases and the V segment lost 8 bases, leaving 10 bases of the junction unmatched. CDR3 size: 15 residues.

The genes are TRBV6-1 and TRBJ2-3; the D is unclear. Looked up from germline, CDR1 is MNHNS and CDR2 is SASEGT. V was clipped by 4 bases and J by 3 bases, with 2 bases between them. CDR3 length: 11 amino acids. CDR3 sequence: CASSATDTQYF. The CDR3 region has the DNA TGTGCCAGCAGTGCTACAGATACGCAGTATTTT.

The gene calls are TRBV7-8 and TRBJ1-2, with TRBD1 matching 7 bases. V lost 5 bases to trimming and J lost 1 base; unmatched junction nucleotides: 7. The CDR3 totals 15 residues. The germline V gene has CDR1 SGHVS and CDR2 FQNEAQ. Written as DNA, the CDR3 is TGTGCCAGCAGCACCCGGGACAGCCTTAACTATGGCTACACCTTC. Amino acids: CASSTRDSLNYGYTF.

The chain uses TRBV10-2 and TRBJ2-7, with D perhaps matching TRBD2 (6 bases). Looked up from germline, CDR1 is WSHSY and CDR2 is SAAADI. The CDR3 is 11 residues long. V lost 7 bases to trimming and J lost 5 bases, with 9 bases between them. In DNA form, the CDR3 reads TGCGCCAGCACCCGCGGGGACGAGCAGTACTTC. Amino acid sequence: CASTRGDEQYF.

This chain uses TRBV27 with TRBJ2-7; D call uncertain. Trimming removed 5 bases at V and 0 bases at J, with 14 bases between. CDR3 size: 15 residues. Germline CDR1 MNHEY, CDR2 SMNVEV (reference sequence). The CDR3 nucleotides read TGTGCCAGCAGTCCCACCGCGAGTAGCTCCTACGAGCAGTACTTC. Its translation is CASSPTASSSYEQYF.

The V and J genes are TRBV11-2 and TRBJ2-1; D gene unclear. The V end was cut by 2 bases, the J end by 4 bases, with 9 bases between. This CDR3 is 14 amino acids long. Germline-derived CDR1 and CDR2 are SGHAT and FQNNGV. The DNA of the CDR3 is TGTGCCAGCAGCTTATTCGGCCAGTACAATGAGCAGTTCTTC. It specifies CASSLFGQYNEQFF.

This rearrangement joins TRBV27 to TRBJ2-7; TRBD2 matches at 9 bases. With V trimmed by 5 bases and J by 2 bases, 10 bases remained unmatched. The germline V gene encodes CDR1 MNHEY and CDR2 SMNVEV (reference sequence). The CDR3 has 16 residues. In DNA, the CDR3 is TGTGCCAGCAGTCTTGTCGGGGTAGCGGGAGCCTACGAGCAGTACTTC. Translated, it gives CASSLVGVAGAYEQYF.

This clone was seen once. The rearrangement links TRBV5-1 to TRBJ2-7; 12 bases map to TRBD2. V dropped 4 bases and J dropped 4; count of bases not matched to a gene: 6. The length of the CDR3 is 15 residues. CDR1 and CDR2 from the germline V gene are SGHRS and YFSETQ. CDR3 loop: CASSATSGRRYEQYF. In DNA, the CDR3 is TGCGCCAGCAGCGCCACTAGCGGGAGGAGGTACGAGCAGTACTTC.

The CDR3 is CASSLGGQGYTNEKLFF. For the CDR3, the DNA is TGTGCCAGCAGTTTAGGCGGACAGGGGTACACTAATGAAAAACTGTTTTTT. This sequence joins TRBV28 and TRBJ1-4; 9 bases align to TRBD1. Germline V gene sequence: CDR1 MDHEN, CDR2 SYDVKM. The CDR3 loop spans 17 amino acids. The trim removed 2 bases at V and 2 bases at J, leaving 6 bases unmatched.

This clone has just one count. The V call is TRBV5-1, the J call TRBJ1-2, with TRBD1 matching over 11 bases. This CDR3 has 14 amino acids. Germline trimming cut 3 bases from V and 8 bases from J; bases unmatched to any gene: 6. Per the germline V gene, CDR1 is SGHRS and CDR2 is YFSETQ. The CDR3 loop reads CASSWDRGIVGYTF. Written as DNA, the CDR3 is TGCGCCAGCAGCTGGGACAGGGGGATTGTCGGCTACACCTTC.

This rearrangement joins TRBV4-1 to TRBJ2-2; 9 bases fit TRBD1. The CDR3 is 19 amino acids. V shed 1 base and J 3 bases; nucleotides not matched to a gene: 12. CDR1 and CDR2 from the germline V gene are MGHRA and YSYEKL. CDR3 sequence reads: CASSQVFSRDRADTGELFF. CDR3 in DNA: TGCGCCAGCAGCCAAGTATTTAGCCGGGACAGGGCCGACACCGGGGAGCTGTTTTTT.

The V and J genes are TRBV28 and TRBJ2-3; TRBD2 matches 14 bases. CDR3 length: 17 residues. V was clipped by 2 bases and J by 5 bases; unmatched bases: 6. CDR1 and CDR2 from the germline V gene are MDHEN and SYDVKM. CDR3 in amino acids: CASSLGTSGSEEDTQYF. The CDR3 nucleotides are TGTGCCAGCAGTTTAGGGACTAGCGGGAGTGAGGAAGATACGCAGTATTTT.

As for this clone: Other DNA variants within this sample encode the same CDR3. The rearrangement links TRBV4-1 to TRBJ2-7; D remains ambiguous. The V end lost 1 base, the J end lost 4 bases, and 11 bases lay between the germline ends. Germline CDR1 and CDR2: MGHRA and YSYEKL. This CDR3 spans 14 amino acids. The CDR3, as DNA: TGCGCCAGCAGCCAAGGTCCTGGAATTTACGAGCAGTACTTC. It encodes CASSQGPGIYEQYF.

The gene calls are TRBV28 and TRBJ2-7, with 8 nucleotides matching TRBD2. The CDR3 is 16 residues long. V shed 6 bases, J shed 5 bases, and the junction held 15 bases outside the gene matches. Germline V gene data show CDR1 as MDHEN and CDR2 as SYDVKM. CDR3 DNA sequence: TGTGCCAGCAGCCCCCTGAATAGCGGGAAGATCCACGAGCAGTACTTC. It translates to CASSPLNSGKIHEQYF.